These T cell receptor beta chains were read from a single sample in a study of beta chain features in type 1 diabetes. The protocol was immunoSEQ multiplex PCR, while the TCRdb copy is restricted to in-frame clones and leaves out a portion. Of 350,000 to 450,000 clones detected, roughly 16% appear once; the ten largest clones hold under 0.02%. Specimen: naive CD4+ T cells from blood. These receptor sequences come from a young woman in good health. Each CDR3 is given with its conserved first and last residue. D genes are given only for firm matches. Rows may omit the clone size; those that give it use once, few, many or a size class.

NA,TRBV7-2,TRBJ2-1,15,few,TGTGCCAGCAGCTCATCACTGGTGCGGTACAATGAGCAGTTCTTC,CASSSSLVRYNEQFF
NA,TRBV10-3,TRBJ2-7,13,NA,TGTGCCATCAGTGAGTCGACTACCTACGAGCAGTACTTC,CAISESTTYEQYF
NA,TRBV28,TRBJ2-1,16,NA,TGTGCCAGCACCCCTCCCTGGGGGGGGCTGTACAATGAGCAGTTCTTC,CASTPPWGGLYNEQFF
NA,TRBV29-1,TRBJ2-7,14,NA,TGCAGCGTTCTATTCCCCGGTATAACCTACGAGCAGTACTTC,CSVLFPGITYEQYF
TRBD1,TRBV5-1,TRBJ1-5,14,few,TGCGCCAGCAGCTCGGGACAGCGAAATCAGCCCCAGCATTTT,CASSSGQRNQPQHF
NA,TRBV4-2,TRBJ1-5,13,NA,TGTGCCAGCAGCCAAGTAAGAGGTCAGCCCCAGCATTTT,CASSQVRGQPQHF
TRBD1,TRBV7-9,TRBJ1-2,14,few,TGTGCCAGCAGCGCCTCCGGGACAGCCGATGGCTACACCTTC,CASSASGTADGYTF
NA,TRBV13,TRBJ1-1,12,few,TGTGCCAGCAGCCATGCCGGTCATGAAGCTTTCTTT,CASSHAGHEAFF
TRBD2,TRBV30,TRBJ2-1,15,few,TGTGCCTGGAGTCCGGGACTAGGGGCCTTAAATGAGCAGTTCTTC,CAWSPGLGALNEQFF
NA,TRBV13,TRBJ2-7,12,few,TGTGCCAGCACCGGCGGGTCCTACGAGCAGTACTTC,CASTGGSYEQYF
NA,TRBV29-1,TRBJ1-2,13,NA,TGCAGCGTAACCCCGGGACTCCGGGATGGCTACACCTTC,CSVTPGLRDGYTF
NA,TRBV7-8,TRBJ2-7,14,NA,TGTGCCAGCAGCTTGAGGGACATCTCCTACGAGCAGTACTTC,CASSLRDISYEQYF
NA,TRBV5-1,TRBJ2-1,18,NA,TGCGCCAGCAGCCCAAGCCGAATTCAGGGAAATCCGAACAATGAGCAGTTCTTC,CASSPSRIQGNPNNEQFF
TRBD1,TRBV2,TRBJ1-5,15,NA,TGTGCCAGCAGTCTCAGGGGGCAGGGCAATCAGCCCCAGCATTTT,CASSLRGQGNQPQHF
NA,TRBV5-1,TRBJ1-1,16,NA,TGCGCCAGCAGCTTGGCTTTATCACAGATGAACACTGAAGCTTTCTTT,CASSLALSQMNTEAFF
TRBD1,TRBV5-1,TRBJ2-7,15,NA,TGCGCCAGCAGCTCCGATGGCAGGGGGACCTACGAGCAGTACTTC,CASSSDGRGTYEQYF
TRBD2,TRBV28,TRBJ2-7,16,few,TGTGCCAGCAGACTCCCGGGACTAGCGGCTGAGTACGAGCAGTACTTC,CASRLPGLAAEYEQYF
TRBD1,TRBV4-1,TRBJ1-1,18,NA,TGCGCCAGCAGCCACCGAATCCTACCGGGACAGGGGAACACTGAAGCTTTCTTT,CASSHRILPGQGNTEAFF
TRBD2,TRBV6-6,TRBJ2-1,16,NA,TGTGCCAGCAGTTCAACACTAGCGGGTGGTTACAATGAGCAGTTCTTC,CASSSTLAGGYNEQFF
NA,TRBV30,TRBJ2-7,12,NA,TGTGCCTGGACTCGAGGTCTGCGAGAGCAGTACTTC,CAWTRGLREQYF
NA,TRBV4-1,TRBJ1-2,12,few,TGCGCCAGCAGCCAAGTTGCGTGGGGCTACACCTTC,CASSQVAWGYTF
TRBD1,TRBV29-1,TRBJ2-1,13,NA,TGCAGTTCCCGGGACAGGGGATACAATGAGCAGTTCTTC,CSSRDRGYNEQFF
NA,TRBV4-3,TRBJ2-3,14,NA,TGCGCCAGCAGCCAAGACTCTAGCACAGATACGCAGTATTTT,CASSQDSSTDTQYF
TRBD1,TRBV7-9,TRBJ1-2,14,NA,TGTGCCAGCAGCCTTTCTGACAGGGGTTATGGCTACACCTTC,CASSLSDRGYGYTF
TRBD1,TRBV28,TRBJ2-1,14,NA,TGTGCCAGCAGGGGACAGGGAAGGTACAATGAGCAGTTCTTC,CASRGQGRYNEQFF
NA,TRBV28,TRBJ2-4,14,few,TGTGCCAGCAGTCAACCGGGACTCGACGACATTCAGTACTTC,CASSQPGLDDIQYF
NA,TRBV28,TRBJ2-5,13,NA,TGTGCCAGCAGTCCACCCCCGGAGGAGACCCAGTACTTC,CASSPPPEETQYF
NA,TRBV5-1,TRBJ2-2,16,few,TGCGCCAGCAGCTTCACAACCGGGACAAACACCGGGGAGCTGTTTTTT,CASSFTTGTNTGELFF
TRBD2,TRBV29-1,TRBJ2-1,14,few,TGCAGCGTTCCCGGGACTAGCGGGTACAATGAGCAGTTCTTC,CSVPGTSGYNEQFF
NA,TRBV6-5,TRBJ1-5,14,few,TGTGCCAGCAGTTACTCGGGGGGTCATCAGCCCCAGCATTTT,CASSYSGGHQPQHF
NA,TRBV19,TRBJ2-6,16,few,TGTGCCAGTAGTAGCGGTTCCGGCGCTGGGGCCAACGTCCTGACTTTC,CASSSGSGAGANVLTF
TRBD2,TRBV9,TRBJ2-1,17,NA,TGTGCCAGCAGCCCTCGGACTAGCGGACTACAATACAATGAGCAGTTCTTC,CASSPRTSGLQYNEQFF
NA,TRBV7-2,TRBJ1-1,13,few,TGTGCCAGCAGCTTAACTCTAAACACTGAAGCTTTCTTT,CASSLTLNTEAFF
NA,TRBV23-1,TRBJ2-5,15,few,TGCGCCAGCAGTCAATCGGCGGGGATGCAAGAGACCCAGTACTTC,CASSQSAGMQETQYF
TRBD1,TRBV7-9,TRBJ1-3,16,NA,TGTGCCAGCAGCTTAGAGGGACAGATCTCTGGAAACACCATATATTTT,CASSLEGQISGNTIYF
TRBD2,TRBV4-1,TRBJ2-7,17,NA,TGCGCCAGCAGCCCAACTCGAGGGGCGGGAGGGACCTACGAGCAGTACTTC,CASSPTRGAGGTYEQYF
NA,TRBV11-1,TRBJ2-7,13,few,TGTGCCAGCAGCCTGGGGCGCAAATACGAGCAGTACTTC,CASSLGRKYEQYF
NA,TRBV7-9,TRBJ1-1,16,NA,TGTGCCAGCAGCTTAGACCGGGGGGGACTGAACACTGAAGCTTTCTTT,CASSLDRGGLNTEAFF
NA,TRBV28,TRBJ1-5,14,few,TGTGCCAGCAGTTTGTGGACACCCGATCAGCCCCAGCATTTT,CASSLWTPDQPQHF
NA,TRBV6-5,TRBJ2-6,14,NA,TGTGCCAGCAGTTACTCAGTACAGGACATCGTCCTGACTTTC,CASSYSVQDIVLTF
TRBD1,TRBV27,TRBJ1-1,13,few,TGTGCCAGCAGACAGGGGGCGGACACTGAAGCTTTCTTT,CASRQGADTEAFF
NA,TRBV7-9,TRBJ2-2,13,NA,TGTGCCAGCAGCTTACAGTTGACCGGGGAGCTGTTTTTT,CASSLQLTGELFF
NA,TRBV5-1,TRBJ2-7,13,NA,TGCGCCAGCAGCTATCCCAGGGGTAACGAGCAGTACTTC,CASSYPRGNEQYF
NA,TRBV29-1,TRBJ2-5,12,few,TGCAGCGTTGACGGGACACGAGAGACCCAGTACTTC,CSVDGTRETQYF
TRBD1,TRBV7-9,TRBJ2-5,15,few,TGTGCCAGCAGACCCACAGGGGGACGGCAAGAGACCCAGTACTTC,CASRPTGGRQETQYF
NA,TRBV4-1,TRBJ2-1,15,NA,TGCGCCAGCAGCCAAGATCAGCGGAGCTACAATGAGCAGTTCTTC,CASSQDQRSYNEQFF
TRBD1,TRBV6-6,TRBJ1-2,14,NA,TGTGCCAGCAGCCGCGGACAGGGAGGCTATGGCTACACCTTC,CASSRGQGGYGYTF
TRBD2,TRBV14,TRBJ2-5,16,NA,TGTGCCAGCAGCCGAGGGACTAGCGGGTACCAAGAGACCCAGTACTTC,CASSRGTSGYQETQYF
NA,TRBV5-4,TRBJ2-1,15,NA,TGTGCCAGCAGGCCCGACCGAGGCTCCTACAATGAGCAGTTCTTC,CASRPDRGSYNEQFF
TRBD2,TRBV11-2,TRBJ2-5,15,NA,TGTGCCAGCAGCTTAGAGCGGGAGGGCCGCCAGACCCAGTACTTC,CASSLEREGRQTQYF
NA,TRBV25-1,TRBJ2-5,14,NA,TGTGCCAGCAGTTGGCAGATCTACCAAGAGACCCAGTACTTC,CASSWQIYQETQYF
NA,TRBV7-6,TRBJ2-5,11,NA,TGTGCCAGCAGCTCCTCTCGGACCCAGTACTTC,CASSSSRTQYF
TRBD1,TRBV29-1,TRBJ2-7,14,NA,TGCAGCGTTCAATCGGGCCGACAGGGCTACGAGCAGTACTTC,CSVQSGRQGYEQYF
NA,TRBV27,TRBJ1-2,15,NA,TGTGCCAGCAGTTCGCCGACAGGAGGTCACTATGGCTACACCTTC,CASSSPTGGHYGYTF
TRBD1,TRBV6-4,TRBJ2-1,12,NA,TGTGCCAGCAGTAATAACAGGGGGCGGAAGTTCTTC,CASSNNRGRKFF
NA,TRBV7-2,TRBJ2-7,14,NA,TGTGCCAGCAGCTTAGGATCCCAACTCCCCGAGCAGTACTTC,CASSLGSQLPEQYF
NA,TRBV6-6,TRBJ1-1,13,NA,TGTGCCAGCAGACCTACCGATATAACTGAAGCTTTCTTT,CASRPTDITEAFF
NA,TRBV5-1,TRBJ2-5,14,NA,TGCGCCAGCAGCCTGGAGGGGGCAGAAGAGACCCAGTACTTC,CASSLEGAEETQYF
TRBD2,TRBV6-6,TRBJ2-7,13,NA,TGTGCCAGTGTTAGCGGGAGGCCTTACGAGCAGTACTTC,CASVSGRPYEQYF
TRBD1,TRBV30,TRBJ2-7,14,few,TGTGCCGGGACCCGGACAGGGGGCTCCTACGAGCAGTACTTC,CAGTRTGGSYEQYF